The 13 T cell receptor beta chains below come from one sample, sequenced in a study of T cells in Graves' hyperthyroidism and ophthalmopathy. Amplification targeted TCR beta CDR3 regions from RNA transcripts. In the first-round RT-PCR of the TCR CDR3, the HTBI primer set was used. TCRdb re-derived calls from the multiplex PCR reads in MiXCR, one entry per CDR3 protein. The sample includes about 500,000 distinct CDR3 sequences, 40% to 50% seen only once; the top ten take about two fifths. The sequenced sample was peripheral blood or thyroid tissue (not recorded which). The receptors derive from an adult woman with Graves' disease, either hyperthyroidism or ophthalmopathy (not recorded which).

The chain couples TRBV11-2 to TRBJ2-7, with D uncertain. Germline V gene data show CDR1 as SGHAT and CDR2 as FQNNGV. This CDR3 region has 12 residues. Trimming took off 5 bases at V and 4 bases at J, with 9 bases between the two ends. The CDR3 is CASSLHTYEQYF. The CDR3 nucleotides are TGTGCCAGCAGCCTACATACATACGAGCAGTACTTC.

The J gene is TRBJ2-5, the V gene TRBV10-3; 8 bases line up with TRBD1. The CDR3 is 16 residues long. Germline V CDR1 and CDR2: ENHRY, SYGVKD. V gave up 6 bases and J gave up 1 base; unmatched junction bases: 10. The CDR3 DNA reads TGTGCCATCAGGGACAGGGTTGACGTTGGCCAAGAGACCCAGTACTTC. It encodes CAIRDRVDVGQETQYF.

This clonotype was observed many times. CDR3 sequence reads: CAISERDISNTGELFF. The CDR3 DNA reads as TGTGCCATCAGTGAGAGGGACATCTCGAACACCGGGGAGCTGTTTTTT. The chain links TRBV10-3 to TRBJ2-2, with TRBD1 as a possible D gene (6 bases). V lost 2 bases and J lost 0, with 10 bases in between. This CDR3 spans 16 amino acids. Germline CDR1 is ENHRY and CDR2 is SYGVKD.

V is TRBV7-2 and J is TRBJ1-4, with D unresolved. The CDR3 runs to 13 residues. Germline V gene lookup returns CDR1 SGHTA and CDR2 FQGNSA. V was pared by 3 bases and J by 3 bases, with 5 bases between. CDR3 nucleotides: TGTGCCAGCAGCTTCATGGCTAATGAAAAACTGTTTTTT. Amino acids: CASSFMANEKLFF.

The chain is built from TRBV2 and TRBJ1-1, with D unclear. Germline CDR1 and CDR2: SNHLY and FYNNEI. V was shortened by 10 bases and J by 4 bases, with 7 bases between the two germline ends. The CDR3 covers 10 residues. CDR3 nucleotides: TGTGCCACGAAGGGCACTGAAGCTTTCTTT. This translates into CATKGTEAFF.

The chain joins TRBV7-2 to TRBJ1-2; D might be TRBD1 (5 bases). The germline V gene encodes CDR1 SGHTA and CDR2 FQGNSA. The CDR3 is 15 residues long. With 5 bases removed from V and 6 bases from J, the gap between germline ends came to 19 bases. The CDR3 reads CASSPGRALGDGYTF. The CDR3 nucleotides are TGTGCCAGCAGCCCGGGGCGAGCGCTTGGTGATGGCTACACCTTC.

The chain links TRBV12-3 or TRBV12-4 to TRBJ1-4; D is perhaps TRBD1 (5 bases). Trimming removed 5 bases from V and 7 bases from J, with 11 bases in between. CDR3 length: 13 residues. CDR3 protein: CASSRQPTEKLFF. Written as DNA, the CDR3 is TGTGCCAGCAGTCGACAGCCGACTGAAAAACTGTTTTTT.

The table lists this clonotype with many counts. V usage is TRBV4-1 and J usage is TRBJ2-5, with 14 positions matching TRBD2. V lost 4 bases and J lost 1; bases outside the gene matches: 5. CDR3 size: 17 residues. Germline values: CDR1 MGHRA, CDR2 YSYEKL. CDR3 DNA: TGCGCCAGCAGCCCCCAGGGACTAGCGGGAGCCCAAGAGACCCAGTACTTC. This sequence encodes CASSPQGLAGAQETQYF.

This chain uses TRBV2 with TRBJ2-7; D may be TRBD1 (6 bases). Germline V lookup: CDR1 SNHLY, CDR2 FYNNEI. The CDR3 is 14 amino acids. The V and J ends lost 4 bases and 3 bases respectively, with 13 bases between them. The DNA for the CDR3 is TGTGCCAGCAGTGCCCGGACAGAAATCTACGAGCAGTACTTC. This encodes CASSARTEIYEQYF.

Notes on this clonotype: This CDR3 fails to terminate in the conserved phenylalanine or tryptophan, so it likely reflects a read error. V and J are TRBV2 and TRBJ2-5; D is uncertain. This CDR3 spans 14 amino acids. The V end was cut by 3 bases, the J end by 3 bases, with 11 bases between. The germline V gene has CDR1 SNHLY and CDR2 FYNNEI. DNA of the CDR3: TGTGCCAGCAGTGATCCCCGGAAAGAAGAGACCCAGTACCTC. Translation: CASSDPRKEETQYL.

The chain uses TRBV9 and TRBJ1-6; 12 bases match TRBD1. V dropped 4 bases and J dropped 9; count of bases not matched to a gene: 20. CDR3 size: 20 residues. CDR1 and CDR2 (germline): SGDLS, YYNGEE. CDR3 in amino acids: CASSSFRDRGRNVGFSPLHF. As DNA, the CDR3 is TGTGCCAGCAGCTCCTTCCGGGACAGGGGGCGAAATGTGGGATTTTCACCCCTCCACTTT.

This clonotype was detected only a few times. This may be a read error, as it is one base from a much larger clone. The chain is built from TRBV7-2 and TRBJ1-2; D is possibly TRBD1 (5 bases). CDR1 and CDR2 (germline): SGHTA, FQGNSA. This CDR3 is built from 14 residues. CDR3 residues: CAGSRGRGDYGYTF. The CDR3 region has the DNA TGTGCCGGCAGCCGGGGCCGAGGGGACTATGGCTACACCTTC.

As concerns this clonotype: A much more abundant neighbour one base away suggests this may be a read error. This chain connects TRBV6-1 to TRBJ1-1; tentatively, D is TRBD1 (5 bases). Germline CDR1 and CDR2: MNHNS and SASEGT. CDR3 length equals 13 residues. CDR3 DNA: TGTGCCAGCAGTGGTACCCCGGGGACTGGAGCTTTCTTT. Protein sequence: CASSGTPGTGAFF.